This is a list of T cell receptor beta chains from one sample in a study of T cells in Graves' hyperthyroidism and ophthalmopathy. Each CDR3 protein is one row after TCRdb ran MiXCR on the multiplex PCR reads. Of around 700,000 distinct CDR3 sequences in the sample, 18% are singletons; the top ten hold 16%. Sequencing used blood. The receptors here all came from a woman aged 45-60 years with Graves' hyperthyroidism that later progressed to Graves' ophthalmopathy. The CDR3 runs from the conserved cysteine through the conserved F or W. Each record gives: V gene, J gene, clone size, D gene, CDR3 DNA, CDR3 protein. D genes are given only for firm matches. The size field is filled for only some rows; it gives once, few, many or a size class.

>TRBV30|TRBJ2-2|many|-
TGTGCCTGGAGTGTACTAGGTGGGGGGGCCACCGGGGAGCTGTTTTTT
CAWSVLGGGATGELFF
>TRBV4-1|TRBJ1-2|-|-
TGCGCCAGCAGCCAAGGGACCACGCAGACCTATGGCTACACCTTC
CASSQGTTQTYGYTF
>TRBV4-1|TRBJ1-2|many|-
TGCGCCAGCAGCCAACCCGGGACGTCCTACGGCTACACCTTC
CASSQPGTSYGYTF
>TRBV19|TRBJ1-1|few|-
TGTGCCAGTAGTCTCCCCCTGATGAACACTGAAGCTTTCTTT
CASSLPLMNTEAFF
>TRBV27|TRBJ1-2|many|TRBD1
TGTGCCAGCAGTACCGGGACAGGGCATGGCTACACCTTC
CASSTGTGHGYTF
>TRBV6-2/TRBV6-3|TRBJ1-5|few|-
TGTGCCAGCAGTCAGCCCCAGCATTTT
CASSQPQHF
>TRBV5-1|TRBJ1-2|few|-
TGCGCCAGCAGCTTGGAAGCGTTCAAGGGCTATGGCTACACCTTC
CASSLEAFKGYGYTF
>TRBV7-6|TRBJ2-5|few|TRBD1
TGTGCCAGCAGCGGACAGGGTTTGGGGGAGACCCAGTACTTC
CASSGQGLGETQYF
>TRBV12-3/TRBV12-4|TRBJ1-2|many|-
TGTGCCAGCAGTTTAGTTCCAGGGATTACGGAGCTTGGCTACACCTTC
CASSLVPGITELGYTF
>TRBV20-1|TRBJ1-2|-|-
TGCAGTGCGATTGAACCTCTGGCCTACGACTATGGCTACACCTTC
CSAIEPLAYDYGYTF
>TRBV27|TRBJ2-5|many|-
TGTGCCAGCAGTTTATCCTGGGGGGGCCTGGAGACCCAGTACTTC
CASSLSWGGLETQYF
>TRBV12-3/TRBV12-4|TRBJ1-2|-|-
TGTGCCAGCAGCCAGGCCGAGGCGGCACTCTATGGCTACACCTTC
CASSQAEAALYGYTF
>TRBV9|TRBJ1-1|-|TRBD1
TGTGCCAGCAGTCAATATCCACAGGGGGCCTCTGAAGCTTTCTTT
CASSQYPQGASEAFF
>TRBV27|TRBJ1-5|few|TRBD1
TGTGCCAGCAGTTTAAGTACCGGGACAGGTTATAGCAATCAGCCCCAGCATTTT
CASSLSTGTGYSNQPQHF
>TRBV4-2|TRBJ2-2|few|TRBD2
TGTGCCAGCAGCCAAGCGGGGGGGCTAATCGGGGAGCTGTTTTTT
CASSQAGGLIGELFF
>TRBV20-1|TRBJ2-5|many|-
TGCAGTGCTAGAGACGGACGGTGGTACCAAGAGACCCAGTACTTC
CSARDGRWYQETQYF
>TRBV7-8|TRBJ2-3|many|-
TGTGCCAGCAGCCGGGCCCCTCAGGATACGCAGTATTTT
CASSRAPQDTQYF
>TRBV3-1|TRBJ1-1|many|-
TGTGCCAGCAGGGAAGTGGCGGGGAGCACTGAAGCTTTCTTT
CASREVAGSTEAFF
>TRBV20-1|TRBJ1-2|-|TRBD1
TGCAGTGCTAGAGGCGACAGGGCCTCCAACTCTTATGGCTACACCTTC
CSARGDRASNSYGYTF
>TRBV9|TRBJ1-2|-|-
TGTACCAGCAGCGGACCTCGGTTCTCACAATATGGCTACACCTTC
CTSSGPRFSQYGYTF
>TRBV10-3|TRBJ2-3|many|-
TGTGCCATCAGAGGAGAGCTCACAGATACGCAGTATTTT
CAIRGELTDTQYF
>TRBV7-2|TRBJ2-3|-|TRBD2
TGTGCCAGCAGCGGGGGGTCTAGCGGGGCCTCTAGCACAGATACGCAGTATTTT
CASSGGSSGASSTDTQYF
>TRBV13|TRBJ1-2|-|-
TGTGCCAGCAGCTCGGGACCGGACCTTTATGGCTACACCTTC
CASSSGPDLYGYTF
>TRBV15|TRBJ2-1|-|-
TGTGCCACCAGCAGGGGACAAATCAATGAGCAGTTCTTC
CATSRGQINEQFF
>TRBV12-5|TRBJ1-5|-|TRBD1
TGTGCTAGTGGAGAAGGGACAGGGAATCAGCCCCAGCATTTT
CASGEGTGNQPQHF
>TRBV20-1|TRBJ2-7|many|-
TGCAGTGCTAGGGTGATCTACGAGCAGTACTTC
CSARVIYEQYF
>TRBV3-1|TRBJ2-3|many|-
TGTGCCAGCAGCCCCCAGCCCGCTAGCACAGATACGCAGTATTTT
CASSPQPASTDTQYF
>TRBV3-1|TRBJ1-2|many|TRBD1
TGTGCCAGCAGCCAGGCGACAGGGTTTGGTCTTGGCTACACCTTC
CASSQATGFGLGYTF
>TRBV5-8|TRBJ2-4|-|-
TGTGCCAGCAGCTTGGTCCAGGACAAAAACATTCAGTACTTC
CASSLVQDKNIQYF
>TRBV12-3/TRBV12-4|TRBJ2-1|many|TRBD1
TGTGCCAGCAGTCCCCTTTTGGGCCTCATCAGGGGGTCTCAGGACAATGAGCAGTTCTTC
CASSPLLGLIRGSQDNEQFF
>TRBV20-1|TRBJ2-3|once|TRBD1
TGCAGTGCTAGAGATGTTGGGGCAGGGGGTAGCACAGATACGCAGTATTTT
CSARDVGAGGSTDTQYF
>TRBV9|TRBJ1-1|-|-
TGTGCCAGCAGCGCCGGGGGGGATAACACTGAAGCTTTCTTT
CASSAGGDNTEAFF
>TRBV29-1|TRBJ1-1|many|-
TGCAGCGTTGACTTGCGTCCTACAGGGAACACTGAAGCTTTCTTT
CSVDLRPTGNTEAFF
>TRBV5-8|TRBJ1-1|once|-
TGTGCCAGCAGCTTGGAGGACAGTCGCCGGGAAGCTTTCTTT
CASSLEDSRREAFF
>TRBV14|TRBJ2-4|few|-
TGTGCCAGCAGCGGAGACCGGGGAGCCAAAGACATTCAGTACTTC
CASSGDRGAKDIQYF
>TRBV6-1|TRBJ1-1|many|TRBD1
TGTGCCAGCAGCGACTCGCTGACAGGGCGGATCACTGAAGCTTTCTTT
CASSDSLTGRITEAFF
>TRBV2|TRBJ2-2|few|TRBD1
TGTGCCAGCAGGGGGGACAGGGGGCCGGTCGGGGAGCTGTTTTTT
CASRGDRGPVGELFF
>TRBV7-2|TRBJ2-7|-|-
TGTGCCAGCAGCTTCAGCGGAGTCAGGGGTAATACTCCGCAGTACTTC
CASSFSGVRGNTPQYF
>TRBV13|TRBJ2-2|many|TRBD2
TGTGCCAGCAGCTTATCGTCGCTAGCGGTTAACACCGGGGAGCTGTTTTTT
CASSLSSLAVNTGELFF
>TRBV6-1|TRBJ2-2|many|TRBD2
TGTGCCAGCAGTGAACGAGCGGGGGGGCTTGACACCGGGGAGCTGTTTTTT
CASSERAGGLDTGELFF
>TRBV30|TRBJ2-7|many|TRBD1
TGTGCCTGGAGGACAGGGGTTGAGCAGTACTTC
CAWRTGVEQYF